This T cell receptor (beta chain) came from a study of T-cell reconstitution after alpha-beta-depleted transplantation in children listed by TCRdb under 2016. Describing the broader study: Using TCR repertoire profiling, the study quantitatively followed how T-cell immune reconstitution unfolded in children after TCRalphabeta/CD19-depleted allogeneic hematopoietic cell transplantation.

CDR1 DFQATT and CDR2 SNEGSKA are derived from the germline V gene (reference sequence). From its cysteine to its phenylalanine, the CDR3 spans 20 amino acids. Solely the CDR3 DNA is kept, with 60 bases framed from the first base. Germline trimming amounts to 0 bases on V and 6 bases on J, with 17 as the count of junction bases outside the gene matches. Explained via the paper, the treatment or condition label denotes: allogeneic hematopoietic cell transplantation with graft depleted of TCRalphabeta T cells and CD19 B cells. TCRalphabeta/CD19-depleted allogeneic hematopoietic cell grafts were given to the transplant recipients, all of whom were children. Libraries were prepared through PCR. The run used an Illumina HiSeq 2500. TCR libraries were prepared with molecular barcoding, using unique molecular identifiers to normalize TCRbeta repertoire quantification. Using fastp trimming at Q25 and MiXCR clonotype assembly, TCRdb reanalyzed the public sequencing data and kept in-frame beta chains. Identical CDR3 protein sequences are pooled into one entry, listed with their most common genes and DNA. Here the sample has under 400,000 distinct CDR3 sequences; approximately 23% occur a single time. Roughly 9.8% of the sample goes to the ten largest clones.

As for this clonotype: Its antigen remains unidentified. Nothing much larger sits one base from this clone, and base qualities are not available.

Study-wide findings and limitations: The frequencies of hyperexpanded clones fell over the following months, and after one year, T-cell counts and TCRbeta diversity were mostly attributed to newly produced T cells. Apparently early alphabetaT-cell count recovery about two months after transplant reportedly relied on only several hundred rapidly expanded clones derived from non-depleted graft cells. In some patients, high TCRbeta diversity at day 60 was attributed to recipient T cells and intrathymic progenitors that had survived conditioning.

The origin of this receptor is a male patient between 10 and 17 years old who had a stem cell transplant for acute lymphoblastic leukemia, so the T cells may come from the graft donor. The sequenced sample was PBMCs, mostly from graft donor cells, obtained 180 days after TCRalphabeta/CD19-depleted stem cell transplant. Recombination connected TRBV20-1 to TRBJ2-2; a stretch of 12 junction bases matches TRBD2. For the CDR3, the sequence is CSARENQRTSGRTRAGELFF. Here is the DNA: TGCAGTGCTAGAGAGAACCAACGTACTAGCGGGAGGACCCGGGCCGGGGAGCTGTTTTTT.